These 3 T cell receptor beta chains came from one sample sequenced in a study of early T cells in non-severe SARS-CoV-2 infection. TCRdb redid the calling of the 5' RACE reads with MiXCR, one entry per CDR3 protein. The sample consists of some 71,000 distinct CDR3 sequences, over 8% of them appearing once. The sample here was whole blood, taken at baseline. The source of these receptors is an adult who was a healthcare worker with PCR-confirmed SARS-CoV-2 infection or an uninfected control (not recorded which).

V is TRBV12-3 or TRBV12-4 and J is TRBJ1-1; D unclear. The germline V and J ends were trimmed by 6 bases and 3 bases, with 8 bases remaining between them. The length of the CDR3 is 12 residues. The CDR3 here is CASSRTDTEAFF. In DNA, the CDR3 is TGTGCCAGCAGCCGGACGGACACTGAAGCTTTCTTT.

This clonotype was seen many times. The chain uses TRBV24-1 and TRBJ2-3; D uncertain. Germline V gives CDR1 KGHDR, CDR2 SFDVKD. Trimming stripped 2 bases from V and 4 bases from J, with 3 bases between. The CDR3 length is 12 residues. CDR3 in amino acids: CATSDYSDTQYF. The CDR3 region has the DNA TGTGCCACCAGTGATTACTCAGATACGCAGTATTTT.

Regarding this clonotype: Given a much more abundant clone one base away, this may be a read error. The chain combines TRBV20-1 with TRBJ1-1, with a possible D match to TRBD1 (6 bases). CDR1 and CDR2 from the germline V gene are DFQATT and SNEGSKA (reference sequence). The CDR3 length is 10 residues. The ends were cut back, 5 bases at V and 12 bases at J, with 13 bases in the middle. CDR3 in amino acids: CSAQEWDTFF. The CDR3 coding sequence is TGCAGTGCTCAGGAGTGGGACACTTTCTTT.